Below are 5 T cell receptor beta chains sequenced from a single sample in a study of cytomegalovirus exposure and HLA in healthy donors. Vbeta (60) and Jbeta (13) primers were used in the PCR. Clones were read by immunoSEQ multiplex PCR, and TCRdb kept only the in-frame ones, dropping some. The sample lists approximately 89,000 clones, roughly 79% occurring once. What was sequenced was PBMCs. The receptor source for this set is a male donor in good health and CMV-seronegative.

The V and J genes are TRBV5-1 and TRBJ2-7; TRBD1 aligns across 7 bases. Trimming cost V 0 bases and J 5 bases; bases outside gene matches: 20. The CDR3 has 19 amino acids. In germline, CDR1 is SGHRS, CDR2 YFSETQ. The CDR3 coding sequence is TGCGCCAGCAGCTTGGTAATAGGACAGGCGGTGCGCTCGGACCACGAGCAGTACTTC. Its protein product is CASSLVIGQAVRSDHEQYF.

The J gene is TRBJ2-4, the V gene TRBV7-2; D is undetermined. Trimming removed 2 bases from V and 0 bases from J, with 8 bases in between. From germline, CDR1 is SGHTA and CDR2 FQGNSA. The CDR3 is 15 residues long. The DNA for the CDR3 is TGTGCCAGCAGCTTACAGTCAATAGCCAAAAACATTCAGTACTTC. This gives the protein CASSLQSIAKNIQYF.

This chain connects TRBV11-2 to TRBJ2-2; possibly TRBD2 for D (5 bases). The V gene lost 3 bases and the J gene lost 6 bases, with 8 bases spanning the gap. This CDR3 region has 13 residues. CDR1 SGHAT and CDR2 FQNNGV come from the germline V gene. The CDR3 DNA reads TGTGCCAGCAGCTTCGGGGTGGCCGGGGAGCTGTTTTTT. It specifies CASSFGVAGELFF.

This rearrangement joins TRBV19 to TRBJ2-3; 11 nucleotides agree with TRBD2. The germline CDR1 and CDR2 sequences are LNHDA and SQIVND (reference sequence). This CDR3 is built from 15 residues. The V segment lost 7 bases and the J segment 5 bases; nucleotides outside the gene matches: 8. CDR3 sequence (DNA): TGTGCCAGTATCCCGACTAGCGGGACAAGAGATACGCAGTATTTT. Translation gives CASIPTSGTRDTQYF.

This clone was seen a few times. The chain couples TRBV6-5 to TRBJ2-7; possible D gene TRBD1, 5 bases. The germline CDR1 and CDR2 sequences are MNHEY and SVGAGI. V was cut by 6 bases and J by 0 bases, with 15 bases left in between. CDR3 length: 15 residues. CDR3 region: CASSSHGQSSYEQYF. CDR3 nucleotides: TGTGCCAGCAGCTCCCATGGACAAAGCTCCTACGAGCAGTACTTC.